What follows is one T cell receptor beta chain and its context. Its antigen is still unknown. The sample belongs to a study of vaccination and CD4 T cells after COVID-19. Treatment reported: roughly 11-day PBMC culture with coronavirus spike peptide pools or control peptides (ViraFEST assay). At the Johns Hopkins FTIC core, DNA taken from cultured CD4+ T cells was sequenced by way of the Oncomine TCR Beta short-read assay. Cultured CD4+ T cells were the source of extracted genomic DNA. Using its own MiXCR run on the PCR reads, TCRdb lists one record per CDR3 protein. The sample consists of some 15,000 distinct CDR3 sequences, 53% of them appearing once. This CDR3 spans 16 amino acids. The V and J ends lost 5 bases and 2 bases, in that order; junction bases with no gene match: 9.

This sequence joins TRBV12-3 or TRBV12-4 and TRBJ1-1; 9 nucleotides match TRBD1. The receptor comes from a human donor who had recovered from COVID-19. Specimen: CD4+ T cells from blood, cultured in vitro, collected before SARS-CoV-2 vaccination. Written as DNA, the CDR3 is TGTGCCAGCAGTCCGCTTCGGACAGGGGTCAACACTGAAGCTTTCTTT. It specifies CASSPLRTGVNTEAFF.